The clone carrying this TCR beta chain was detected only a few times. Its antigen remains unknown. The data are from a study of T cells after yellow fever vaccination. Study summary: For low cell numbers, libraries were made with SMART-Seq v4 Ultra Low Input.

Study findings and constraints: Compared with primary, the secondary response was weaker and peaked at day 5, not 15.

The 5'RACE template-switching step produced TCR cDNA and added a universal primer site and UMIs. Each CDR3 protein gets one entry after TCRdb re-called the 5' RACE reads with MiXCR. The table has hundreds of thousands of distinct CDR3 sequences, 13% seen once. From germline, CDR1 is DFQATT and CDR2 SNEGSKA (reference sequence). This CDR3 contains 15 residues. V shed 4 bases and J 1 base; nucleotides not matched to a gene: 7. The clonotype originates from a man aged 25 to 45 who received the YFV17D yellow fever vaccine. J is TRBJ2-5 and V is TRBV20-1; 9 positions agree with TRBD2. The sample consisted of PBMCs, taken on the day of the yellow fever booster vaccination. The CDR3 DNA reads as TGCAGTGCTAAAAGGGGACTAGCAGCCCAAGAGACCCAGTACTTC. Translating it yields CSAKRGLAAQETQYF.